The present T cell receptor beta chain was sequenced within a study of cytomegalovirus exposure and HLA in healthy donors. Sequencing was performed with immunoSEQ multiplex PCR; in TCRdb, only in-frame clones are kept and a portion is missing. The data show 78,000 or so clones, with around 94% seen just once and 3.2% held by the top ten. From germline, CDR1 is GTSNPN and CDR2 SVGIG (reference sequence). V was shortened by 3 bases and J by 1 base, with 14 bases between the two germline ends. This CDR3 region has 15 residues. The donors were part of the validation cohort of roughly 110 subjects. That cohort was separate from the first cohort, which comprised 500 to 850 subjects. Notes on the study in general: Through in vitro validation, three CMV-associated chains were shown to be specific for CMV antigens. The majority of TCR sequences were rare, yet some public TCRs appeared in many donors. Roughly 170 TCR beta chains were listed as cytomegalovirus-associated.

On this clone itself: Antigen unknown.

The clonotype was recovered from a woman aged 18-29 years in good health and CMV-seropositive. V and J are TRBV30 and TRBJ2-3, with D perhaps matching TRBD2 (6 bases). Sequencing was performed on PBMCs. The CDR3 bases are TGTGCCTGGAGGCGTGGAGGGTGGGGCACAGATACGCAGTATTTT. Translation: CAWRRGGWGTDTQYF. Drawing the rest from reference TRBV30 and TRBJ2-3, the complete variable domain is SQTIHQWPATLVQPVGSPLSLECTVEGTSNPNLYWYRQAAGRGLQLLFYSVGIGQISSEVPQNLSASRPQDRQFILSSKKLLLSDSGFYLCAWRRGGWGTDTQYFGPGTRLTVL.